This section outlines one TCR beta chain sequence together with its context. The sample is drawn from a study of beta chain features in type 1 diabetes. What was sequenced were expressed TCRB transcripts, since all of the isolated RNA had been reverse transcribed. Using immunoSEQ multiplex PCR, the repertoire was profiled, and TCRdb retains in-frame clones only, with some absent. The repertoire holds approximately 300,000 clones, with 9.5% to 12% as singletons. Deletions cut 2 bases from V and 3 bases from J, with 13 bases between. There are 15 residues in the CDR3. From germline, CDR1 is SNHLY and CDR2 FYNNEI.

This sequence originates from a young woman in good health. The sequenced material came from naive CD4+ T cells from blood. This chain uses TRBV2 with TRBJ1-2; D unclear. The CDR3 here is CASSEFLPRDYGYTF. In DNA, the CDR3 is TGTGCCAGCAGTGAATTCTTGCCGCGCGACTATGGCTACACCTTC.